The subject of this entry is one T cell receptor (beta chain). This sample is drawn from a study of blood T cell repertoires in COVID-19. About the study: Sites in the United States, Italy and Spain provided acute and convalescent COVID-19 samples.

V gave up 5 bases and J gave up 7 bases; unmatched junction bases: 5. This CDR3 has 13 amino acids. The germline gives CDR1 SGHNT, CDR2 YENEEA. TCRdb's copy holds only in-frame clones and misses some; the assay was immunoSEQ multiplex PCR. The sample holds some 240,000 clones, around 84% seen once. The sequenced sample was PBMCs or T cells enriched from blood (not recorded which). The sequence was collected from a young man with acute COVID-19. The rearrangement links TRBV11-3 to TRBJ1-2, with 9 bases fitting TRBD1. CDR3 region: CASSLTGGRGYTF. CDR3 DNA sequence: TGTGCCAGCAGCCTAACAGGGGGCCGTGGCTACACCTTC.